The 5 T cell receptor beta chains below come from one sample, sequenced in a study of blood T cell repertoires in COVID-19. Assay: immunoSEQ multiplex PCR; the TCRdb copy retains only in-frame clones and omits some. In the table there are roughly 250,000 clones, roughly nine tenths of which are singletons. Sequencing was performed on PBMCs or T cells enriched from blood (not recorded which). The receptor set was obtained from a woman between 18 and 29 years old who had recovered from COVID-19.

This clone was observed once. The chain uses TRBV9 and TRBJ2-1; 8 bases match TRBD2. With V trimmed by 0 bases and J by 7 bases, 9 bases remained unmatched. In germline, CDR1 is SGDLS, CDR2 YYNGEE. The CDR3 is 16 amino acids. The CDR3 region has the DNA TGTGCCAGCAGCGTAGGGCCGGGACTAGGGCAGAATGAGCAGTTCTTC. Translated, it gives CASSVGPGLGQNEQFF. The whole variable domain, remainder taken from reference TRBV9 and TRBJ2-1, is DSGVTQTPKHLITATGQRVTLRCSPRSGDLSVYWYQQSLDQGLQFLIQYYNGEERAKGNILERFSAQQFPDLHSELNLSSLELGDSALYFCASSVGPGLGQNEQFFGPGTRLTVL.

The J gene is TRBJ2-5, the V gene TRBV6-4; TRBD2 aligns across 8 bases. This CDR3 spans 14 amino acids. V shed 4 bases, J shed 2 bases, and the junction held 3 bases outside the gene matches. Germline CDR1 and CDR2: MRHNA and SNTAGT. CDR3 coding DNA: TGTGCCAGCAGTGCGGGGGGGAGGCAAGAGACCCAGTACTTC. Translating gives CASSAGGRQETQYF.

The chain uses TRBV5-6 and TRBJ1-6; weak D call: TRBD1 (6 bases). Trimming took 4 bases from V and 6 from J, leaving 11 bases between them. This CDR3 is 14 amino acids long. Germline V gene lookup returns CDR1 SGHDT and CDR2 YYEEEE. The CDR3 region is CASSRGQPNSPLHF. The CDR3, as DNA: TGTGCCAGCAGCCGTGGACAGCCTAATTCACCCCTCCACTTT.

This clone was detected only once. The chain employs TRBV29-1 and TRBJ1-1; tentatively, D is TRBD1 (6 bases). The V gene's germline CDR1 is SQVTM and CDR2 ANQGSEA. CDR3 length equals 13 residues. V was cut by 7 bases and J by 8 bases, with 20 bases left in between. CDR3 sequence reads: CSGAGVRGSEAFF. The DNA of the CDR3 is TGCAGCGGTGCAGGGGTTCGGGGCTCCGAAGCTTTCTTT.

The chain recombines TRBV4-1 with TRBJ1-6, with a possible D match to TRBD1 (5 bases). This CDR3 has 15 amino acids. Germline CDR1 and CDR2: MGHRA and YSYEKL. Trimming shortened V by 1 base and J by 5 bases, and 9 bases separated the two germline ends. The CDR3 coding sequence is TGCGCCAGCAGCCAAGGGACACTTAATAATTCACCCCTCCACTTT. This translates into CASSQGTLNNSPLHF.